This TCR beta chain is drawn from a study of shared T cell receptors in the human thymus. The table came from immunoSEQ multiplex PCR; TCRdb's copy has only in-frame clones and leaves some out. The table shows hundreds of thousands of clones, with around 87% occurring only once. V lost 4 bases and J lost 8, with 12 bases in between. The CDR3 contains 12 residues. Germline values: CDR1 SQVTM, CDR2 ANQGSEA. This sample was also put to use in a study of human thymus T cells.

The V call is TRBV29-1, the J call TRBJ1-5; D is perhaps TRBD1 (5 bases). This receptor was identified in a boy younger than two with a congenital heart defect. What was sequenced was thymocytes. The CDR3 bases are TGCAGCGTTGGGAGGGGTGGTGAGCCCCAGCATTTT. It encodes CSVGRGGEPQHF. Using reference TRBV29-1 and TRBJ1-5 for the parts outside the CDR3, the full variable domain is SAVISQKPSRDICQRGTSLTIQCQVDSQVTMMFWYRQQPGQSLTLIATANQGSEATYESGFVIDKFPISRPNLTFSTLTVSNMSPEDSSIYLCSVGRGGEPQHFGDGTRLSIL.